Each of the 8 T cell receptor beta chains below was sequenced from the same sample in a study of blood T cell repertoires in COVID-19. Generated by immunoSEQ multiplex PCR, the TCRdb table keeps only in-frame clones and is missing some. The data contain more than 80,000 clones, roughly 82% of them singletons. The sequencing input was peripheral blood. These receptor sequences come from a woman at least 80 years old with active or convalescent COVID-19.

The sample holds a few counts of this clone. The chain links TRBV5-6 to TRBJ1-5; 10 bases line up with TRBD1. Germline V gene lookup returns CDR1 SGHDT and CDR2 YYEEEE. CDR3 length equals 16 residues. V lost 3 bases, J lost 2 bases, and 5 bases stayed unmatched. The CDR3 sequence is CASSSGQGVGNQPQHF. CDR3 in DNA: TGTGCCAGCAGCTCCGGACAGGGGGTGGGCAATCAGCCCCAGCATTTT. The full variable domain, in which reference TRBV5-6 and TRBJ1-5 provide the parts outside the CDR3, is DAGVTQSPTHLIKTRGQQVTLRCSPKSGHDTVSWYQQALGQGPQFIFQYYEEEERQRGNFPDRFSGHQFPNYSSELNVNALLLGDSALYLCASSSGQGVGNQPQHFGDGTRLSIL.

This chain's CDR3 is CATGDQETQYF. Written as DNA, the CDR3 is TGTGCCACAGGGGACCAAGAGACCCAGTACTTC. V is TRBV19 and J is TRBJ2-5; D may be TRBD1 (6 bases). The ends were cut back, 10 bases at V and 0 bases at J, with 6 bases in the middle. This CDR3 comprises 11 residues. CDR1 LNHDA and CDR2 SQIVND come from the germline V gene (reference sequence).

A few counts support this clone. The J gene is TRBJ1-2, the V gene TRBV4-2; weak D call: TRBD1 (6 bases). Germline CDR1 LGHNA, CDR2 YNFKEQ. The CDR3 extends over 15 amino acids. The V end lost 1 base, the J end lost 4 bases, and 13 bases lay between the germline ends. The CDR3 bases are TGTGCCAGCAGCCAAGCCACCCTAGGGGGCTATGGCTACACCTTC. Its protein is CASSQATLGGYGYTF.

The chain employs TRBV7-2 and TRBJ2-5; the match to TRBD2 covers 7 bases. Germline V gives CDR1 SGHTA, CDR2 FQGNSA. The CDR3 runs 16 residues. With 5 bases clipped from V and 5 bases from J, the junction kept 14 bases outside the gene matches. The CDR3 DNA follows: TGTGCCAGCAGCACGGCGGGAGCATCTAGCTTGGAGACCCAGTACTTC. It translates to CASSTAGASSLETQYF.

In DNA, the CDR3 is TGTGCCAGCAGCCCCTCCAGCACCGGGGAGCTGTTTTTT. It yields the protein CASSPSSTGELFF. The V call is TRBV3-1 (or the pseudogene TRBV3-2), the J call TRBJ2-2; D gene ambiguous. Trimming shortened V by 4 bases and J by 4 bases, and 7 bases separated the two germline ends. The V gene's germline CDR1 is LGHDT and CDR2 YNNKEL (reference sequence). CDR3 size: 13 residues.

The gene calls are TRBV16 and TRBJ1-5, with 9 bases aligning to TRBD1. Germline V gives CDR1 KGHSY, CDR2 FQNENV. V gave up 4 bases and J gave up 3 bases; unmatched junction bases: 7. The CDR3 sequence is 16 residues long. The CDR3 reads CASSRPGQGNNQPQHF. In nucleotides, the CDR3 is TGTGCCAGCAGCCGCCCGGGACAGGGAAACAATCAGCCCCAGCATTTT.

This rearrangement joins TRBV12-3 or TRBV12-4 to TRBJ2-2, with D perhaps TRBD2 (6 bases). CDR3 size: 13 residues. V was trimmed by 4 bases and J by 9 bases, leaving 12 bases between them. The CDR3 protein is CASSWDSARELFF. The CDR3 region has the DNA TGTGCCAGCAGTTGGGACTCCGCCAGGGAGCTGTTTTTT.

This chain joins TRBV24-1 and TRBJ1-5; perhaps TRBD1 as D (5 bases). The germline CDR1 and CDR2 sequences are KGHDR and SFDVKD. Trimming shortened V by 5 bases and J by 7 bases, and 14 bases separated the two germline ends. CDR3 length: 14 amino acids. CDR3 sequence reads: CATSAGSGDQPQHF. The CDR3 DNA reads TGTGCCACCAGTGCGGGGTCGGGGGACCAGCCCCAGCATTTT.